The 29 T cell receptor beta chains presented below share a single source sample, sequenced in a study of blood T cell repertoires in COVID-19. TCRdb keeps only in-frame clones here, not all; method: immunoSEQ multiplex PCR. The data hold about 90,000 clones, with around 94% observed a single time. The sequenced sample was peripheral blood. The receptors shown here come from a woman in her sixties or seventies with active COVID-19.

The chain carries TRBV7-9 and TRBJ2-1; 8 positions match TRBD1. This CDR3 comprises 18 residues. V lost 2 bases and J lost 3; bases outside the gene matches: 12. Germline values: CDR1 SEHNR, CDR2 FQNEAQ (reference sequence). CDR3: CASSLWDRSLTYYNEQFF. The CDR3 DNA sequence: TGTGCCAGCAGCTTATGGGACAGGAGCCTCACCTACTACAATGAGCAGTTCTTC.

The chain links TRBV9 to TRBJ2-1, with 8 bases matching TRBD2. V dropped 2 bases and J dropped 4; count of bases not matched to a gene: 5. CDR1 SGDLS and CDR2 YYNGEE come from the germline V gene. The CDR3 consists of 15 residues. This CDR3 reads CASSVAGGLYNEQFF. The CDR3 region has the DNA TGTGCCAGCAGCGTCGCGGGGGGCCTTTACAATGAGCAGTTCTTC.

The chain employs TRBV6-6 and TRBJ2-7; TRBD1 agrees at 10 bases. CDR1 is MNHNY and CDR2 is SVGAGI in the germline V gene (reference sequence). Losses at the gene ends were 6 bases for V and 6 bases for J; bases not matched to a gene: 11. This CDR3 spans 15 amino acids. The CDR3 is CASSSSGTGVVEQYF. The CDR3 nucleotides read TGTGCCAGCAGCAGTTCCGGGACAGGGGTAGTCGAGCAGTACTTC.

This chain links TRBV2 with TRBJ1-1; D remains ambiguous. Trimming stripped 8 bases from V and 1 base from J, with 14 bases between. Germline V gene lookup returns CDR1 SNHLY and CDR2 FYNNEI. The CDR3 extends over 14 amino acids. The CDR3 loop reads CASGFAGWNTEAFF. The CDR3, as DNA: TGTGCCAGCGGGTTCGCGGGGTGGAACACTGAAGCTTTCTTT.

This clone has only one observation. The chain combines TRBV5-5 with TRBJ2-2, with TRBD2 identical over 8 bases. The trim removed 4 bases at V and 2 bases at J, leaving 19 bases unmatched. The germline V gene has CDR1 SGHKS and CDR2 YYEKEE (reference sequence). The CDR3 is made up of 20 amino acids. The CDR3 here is CASSRIWASGAGANTGELFF. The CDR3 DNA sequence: TGTGCCAGCAGCCGCATTTGGGCCTCGGGAGCGGGGGCCAACACCGGGGAGCTGTTTTTT.

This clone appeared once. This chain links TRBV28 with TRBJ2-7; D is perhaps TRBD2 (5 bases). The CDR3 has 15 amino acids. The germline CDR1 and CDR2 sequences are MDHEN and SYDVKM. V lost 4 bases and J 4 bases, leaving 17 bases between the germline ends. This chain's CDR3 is CASSSLNQPGYEQYF. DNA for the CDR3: TGTGCCAGCAGTTCCCTAAATCAACCGGGGTACGAGCAGTACTTC.

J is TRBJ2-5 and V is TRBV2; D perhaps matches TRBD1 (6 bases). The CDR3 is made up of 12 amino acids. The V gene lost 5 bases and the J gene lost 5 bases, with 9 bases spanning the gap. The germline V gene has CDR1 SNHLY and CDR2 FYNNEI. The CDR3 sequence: CASSQGLETQYF. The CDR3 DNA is TGTGCCAGCAGTCAGGGGCTTGAGACCCAGTACTTC. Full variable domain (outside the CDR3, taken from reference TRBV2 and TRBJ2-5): EPEVTQTPSHQVTQMGQEVILRCVPISNHLYFYWYRQILGQKVEFLVSFYNNEISEKSEIFDDQFSVERPDGSNFTLKIRSTKLEDSAMYFCASSQGLETQYFGPGTRLLVL.

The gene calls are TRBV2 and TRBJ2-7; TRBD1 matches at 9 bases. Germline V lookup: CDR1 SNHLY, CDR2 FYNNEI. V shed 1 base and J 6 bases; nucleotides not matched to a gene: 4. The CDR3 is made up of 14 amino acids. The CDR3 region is CASSEEGTGSEQYF. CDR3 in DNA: TGTGCCAGCAGTGAAGAGGGGACAGGGAGCGAGCAGTACTTC.

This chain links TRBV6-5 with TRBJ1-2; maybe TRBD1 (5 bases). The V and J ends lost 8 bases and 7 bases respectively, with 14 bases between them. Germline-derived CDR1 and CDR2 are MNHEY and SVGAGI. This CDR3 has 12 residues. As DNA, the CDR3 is TGTGCCAGCCTTTACCAGGGACTTGGCTACACCTTC. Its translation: CASLYQGLGYTF.

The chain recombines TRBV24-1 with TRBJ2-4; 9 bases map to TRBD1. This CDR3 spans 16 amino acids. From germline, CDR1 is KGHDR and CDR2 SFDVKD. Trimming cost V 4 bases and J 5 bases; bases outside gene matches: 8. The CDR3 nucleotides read TGTGCCACCAGTGACCCCACAGGGGGCGCGGAAAACATTCAGTACTTC. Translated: CATSDPTGGAENIQYF.

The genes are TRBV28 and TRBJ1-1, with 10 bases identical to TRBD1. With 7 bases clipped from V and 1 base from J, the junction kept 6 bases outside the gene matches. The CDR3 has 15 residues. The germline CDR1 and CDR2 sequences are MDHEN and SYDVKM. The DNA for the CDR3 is TGTGCCAGCATTGGGACAGGGGCGAAGAACACTGAAGCTTTCTTT. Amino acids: CASIGTGAKNTEAFF. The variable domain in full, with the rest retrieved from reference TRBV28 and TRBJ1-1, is DVKVTQSSRYLVKRTGEKVFLECVQDMDHENMFWYRQDPGLGLRLIYFSYDVKMKEKGDIPEGYSVSREKKERFSLILESASTNQTSMYLCASIGTGAKNTEAFFGQGTRLTVV.

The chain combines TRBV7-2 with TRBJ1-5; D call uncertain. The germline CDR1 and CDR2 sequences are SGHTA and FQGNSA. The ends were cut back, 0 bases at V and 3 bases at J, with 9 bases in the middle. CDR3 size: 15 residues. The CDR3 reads CASSLATGLNQPQHF. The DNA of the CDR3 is TGTGCCAGCAGCTTAGCAACCGGTCTCAATCAGCCCCAGCATTTT.

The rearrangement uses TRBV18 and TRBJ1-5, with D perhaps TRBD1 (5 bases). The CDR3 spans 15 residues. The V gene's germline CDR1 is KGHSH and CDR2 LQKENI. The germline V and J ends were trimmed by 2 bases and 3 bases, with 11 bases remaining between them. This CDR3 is CASSPFGGFNQPQHF. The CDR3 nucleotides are TGTGCCAGCTCACCATTCGGGGGGTTCAATCAGCCCCAGCATTTT.

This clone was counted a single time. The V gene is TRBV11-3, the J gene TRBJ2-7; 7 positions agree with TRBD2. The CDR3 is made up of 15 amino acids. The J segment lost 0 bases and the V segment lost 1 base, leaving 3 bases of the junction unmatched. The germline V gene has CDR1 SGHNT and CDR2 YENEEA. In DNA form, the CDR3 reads TGTGCCAGCAGCTTAGCTAGCGGAGCCTCCTACGAGCAGTACTTC. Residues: CASSLASGASYEQYF.

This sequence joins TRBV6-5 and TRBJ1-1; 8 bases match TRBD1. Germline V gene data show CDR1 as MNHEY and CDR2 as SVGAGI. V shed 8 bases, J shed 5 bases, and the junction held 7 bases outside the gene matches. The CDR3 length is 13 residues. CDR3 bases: TGTGCCAGCTCGGCAGGGGGCAAGACTGAAGCTTTCTTT. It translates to CASSAGGKTEAFF.

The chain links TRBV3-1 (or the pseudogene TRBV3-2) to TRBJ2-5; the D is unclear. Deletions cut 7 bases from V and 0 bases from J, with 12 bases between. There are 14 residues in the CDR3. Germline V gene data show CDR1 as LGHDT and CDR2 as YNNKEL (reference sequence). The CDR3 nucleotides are TGTGCCAGCAAAAATCTGGGCAACCAAGAGACCCAGTACTTC. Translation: CASKNLGNQETQYF.

Here the CDR3 reads CASSRGQGAPGSYNEQFF. CDR3 sequence (DNA): TGTGCCAGCAGCCGCGGACAGGGGGCGCCGGGATCCTACAATGAGCAGTTCTTC. The chain employs TRBV7-2 and TRBJ2-1, with TRBD1 matching over 11 bases. V dropped 5 bases and J dropped 1; count of bases not matched to a gene: 10. Germline CDR1 and CDR2: SGHTA and FQGNSA. The CDR3 loop spans 18 amino acids.

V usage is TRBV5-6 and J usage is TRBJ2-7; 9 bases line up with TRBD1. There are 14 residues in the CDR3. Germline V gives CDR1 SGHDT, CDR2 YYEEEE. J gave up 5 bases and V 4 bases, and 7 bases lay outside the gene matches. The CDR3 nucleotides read TGTGCCAGCAGCGGAACAGGGGGCCGGGACGAGCAGTACTTC. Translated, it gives CASSGTGGRDEQYF. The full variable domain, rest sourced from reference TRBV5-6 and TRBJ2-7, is DAGVTQSPTHLIKTRGQQVTLRCSPKSGHDTVSWYQQALGQGPQFIFQYYEEEERQRGNFPDRFSGHQFPNYSSELNVNALLLGDSALYLCASSGTGGRDEQYFGPGTRLTVT.

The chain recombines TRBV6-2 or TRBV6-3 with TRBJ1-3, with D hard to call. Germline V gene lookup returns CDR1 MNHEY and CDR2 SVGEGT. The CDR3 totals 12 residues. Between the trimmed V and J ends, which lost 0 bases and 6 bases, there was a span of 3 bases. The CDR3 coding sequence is TGTGCCAGCAGTTACTCGGCAAACACCATATATTTT. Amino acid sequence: CASSYSANTIYF.

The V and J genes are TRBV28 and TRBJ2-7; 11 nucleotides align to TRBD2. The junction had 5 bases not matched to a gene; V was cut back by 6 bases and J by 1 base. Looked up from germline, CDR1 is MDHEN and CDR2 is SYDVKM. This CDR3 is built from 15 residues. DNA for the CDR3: TGTGCCAGCAGCAAACTAGCGGGGGTATCCTACGAGCAGTACTTC. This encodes CASSKLAGVSYEQYF.

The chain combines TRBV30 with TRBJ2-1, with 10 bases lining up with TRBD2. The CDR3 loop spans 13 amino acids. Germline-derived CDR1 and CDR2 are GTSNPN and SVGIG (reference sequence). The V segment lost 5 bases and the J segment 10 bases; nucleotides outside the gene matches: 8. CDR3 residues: CAWSSGGAREQFF. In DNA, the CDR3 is TGTGCCTGGTCCAGCGGGGGGGCCCGGGAGCAGTTCTTC.

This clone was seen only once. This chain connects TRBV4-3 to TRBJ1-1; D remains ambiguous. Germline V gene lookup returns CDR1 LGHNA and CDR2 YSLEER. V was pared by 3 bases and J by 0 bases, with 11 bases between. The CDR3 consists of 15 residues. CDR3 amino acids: CASSQGRVMNTEAFF. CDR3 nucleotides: TGCGCCAGCAGCCAGGGGAGGGTGATGAACACTGAAGCTTTCTTT.

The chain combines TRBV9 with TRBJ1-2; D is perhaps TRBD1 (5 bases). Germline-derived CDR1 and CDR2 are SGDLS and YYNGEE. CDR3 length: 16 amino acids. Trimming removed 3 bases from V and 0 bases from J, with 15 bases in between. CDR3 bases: TGTGCCAGCAGCGGCCAAGGGGCTCGAGCTAACTATGGCTACACCTTC. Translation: CASSGQGARANYGYTF.

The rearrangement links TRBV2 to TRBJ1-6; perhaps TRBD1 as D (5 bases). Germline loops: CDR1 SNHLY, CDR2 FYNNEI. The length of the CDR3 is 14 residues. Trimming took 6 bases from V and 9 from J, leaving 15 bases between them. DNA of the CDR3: TGTGCCAGCAGCCTGGGACGGGGGATTTCACCCCTCCACTTT. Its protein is CASSLGRGISPLHF.

The CDR3 nucleotides are TGTGCCAGCAGTTACGCCCTGGGGGGAGGGACTGAAGCTTTCTTT. Translating it yields CASSYALGGGTEAFF. The V call is TRBV25-1, the J call TRBJ1-1; tentatively, D is TRBD1 (5 bases). The CDR3 consists of 15 residues. CDR1 is MGHDK, CDR2 SYGVNS, per germline. V lost 5 bases, J lost 5 bases, and 18 bases lay in between.

The CDR3 region has the DNA TGTGCCAGCAGTTTATGGGAGAAAACAGGGTTGTATCTGTTCTTC. Residues: CASSLWEKTGLYLFF. The rearrangement joins TRBV27 to TRBJ2-1; D is possibly TRBD1 (6 bases). The germline gives CDR1 MNHEY, CDR2 SMNVEV (reference sequence). Trimming removed 1 base at V and 15 bases at J, with 22 bases between. The CDR3 consists of 15 residues.

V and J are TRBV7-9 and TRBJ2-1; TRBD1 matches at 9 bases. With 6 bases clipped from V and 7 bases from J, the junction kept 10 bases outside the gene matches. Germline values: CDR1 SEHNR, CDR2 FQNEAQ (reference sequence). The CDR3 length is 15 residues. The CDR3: CASSPGTGKLNEQFF. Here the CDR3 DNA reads TGTGCCAGCAGTCCAGGGACAGGGAAATTGAATGAGCAGTTCTTC.

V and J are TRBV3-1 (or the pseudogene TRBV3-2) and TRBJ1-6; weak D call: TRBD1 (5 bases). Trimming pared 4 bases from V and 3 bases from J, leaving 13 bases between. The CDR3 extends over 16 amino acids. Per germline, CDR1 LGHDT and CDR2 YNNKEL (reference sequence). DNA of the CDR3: TGTGCCAGCAGCCCTACTCCAGGGTTCTATAATTCACCCCTCCACTTT. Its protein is CASSPTPGFYNSPLHF.

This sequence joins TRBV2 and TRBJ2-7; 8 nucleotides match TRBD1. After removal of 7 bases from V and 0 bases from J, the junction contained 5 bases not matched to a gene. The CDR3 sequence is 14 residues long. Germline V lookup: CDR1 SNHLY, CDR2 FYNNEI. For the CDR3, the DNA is TGTGCCAGCATTGGGACAGGATACTCCTACGAGCAGTACTTC. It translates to CASIGTGYSYEQYF.